This T cell receptor beta chain was identified in a study of T cell changes during pregnancy in multiple sclerosis. Some clones are missing from TCRdb's copy, which holds only in-frame ones; the method was immunoSEQ multiplex PCR. Of fewer than 80,000 clones in the sample, roughly 90% were seen once. The germline gives CDR1 GTSNPN, CDR2 SVGIG (reference sequence). The CDR3 extends over 12 amino acids. The trim removed 3 bases at V and 5 bases at J, leaving 2 bases unmatched. Sequencing used CD4+ T cells from peripheral blood mononuclear cells, obtained in the third trimester of pregnancy. The TCR comes from a female donor in good health, enrolled as a control in a pregnancy study. This chain connects TRBV30 to TRBJ2-5; 8 bases map to TRBD1. The CDR3 loop reads CAWSRDRETQYF. Here the CDR3 DNA reads TGTGCCTGGAGCCGGGACAGGGAGACCCAGTACTTC.